One T cell receptor (beta chain) is described in this entry. The sample comes from a study of cytomegalovirus exposure and HLA in healthy donors. The donors belonged to the roughly 110-subject validation cohort, separate from the roughly 700-subject first cohort. Profiling relied on immunoSEQ multiplex PCR, and the TCRdb table lists in-frame clones only, not all of them. The profile shows 120,000 to 150,000 clones, approximately 90% of them singletons. CDR1 is MDHEN, CDR2 SYDVKM, per germline. The V and J ends lost 6 bases and 7 bases respectively, with 13 bases between them. The CDR3 has 13 residues.

This clonotype was obtained from a man aged 18 to 30 in good health and CMV-seropositive. The V and J genes are TRBV28 and TRBJ1-3; the D is unclear. The material sequenced was PBMCs. CDR3 sequence reads: CASRMTGGNTIYF. The DNA of the CDR3 is TGTGCCAGCAGGATGACGGGCGGGAACACCATATATTTT.